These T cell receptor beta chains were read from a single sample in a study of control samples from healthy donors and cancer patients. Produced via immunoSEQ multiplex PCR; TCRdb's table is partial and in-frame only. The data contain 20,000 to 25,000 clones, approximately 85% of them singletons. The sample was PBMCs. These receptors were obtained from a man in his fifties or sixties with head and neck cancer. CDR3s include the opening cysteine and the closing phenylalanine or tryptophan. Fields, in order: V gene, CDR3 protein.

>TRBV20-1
CSASESRDWFTDTQYF
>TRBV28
CASSLFMYGGGRRDEQFF
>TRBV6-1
CASSDRGLNTEAFF
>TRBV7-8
CASSLGNQETQYF
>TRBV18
CASSLDYEQYF
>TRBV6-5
CASTDRKGGYTF
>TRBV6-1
CASSEGWGWTGELFF
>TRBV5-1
CASSPGSSDEQFF
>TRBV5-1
CASSGLGDKNTGELFF
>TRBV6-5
CASNLRGGQGGYTF
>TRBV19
CASSIRKGAGEKLFF
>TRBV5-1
CASSSGRELFF
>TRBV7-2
CASSAQSFYNSPLHF
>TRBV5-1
CASSLFQGGTTDYEQYF
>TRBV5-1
CASIDGPSTGVNERFF
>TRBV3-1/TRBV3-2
CASSRSAPGGELFF
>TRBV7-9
CASSLSWGRLNTEAFF
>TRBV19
CASRPRGGHDYGYTF
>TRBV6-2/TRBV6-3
CASSYSASGSYEQYF
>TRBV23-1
CASSHQTLENF
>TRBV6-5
CASRRGPAGTQYF
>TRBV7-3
CASSAPGQGSYEQFF